The 18 T cell receptor beta chains in this list originate from one sample, sequenced in a study of blood T cell repertoires in COVID-19. Method: immunoSEQ multiplex PCR; TCRdb's copy keeps in-frame clones and lacks some. This sample has 150,000 to 200,000 clones, with just under 90% found just once. Sample: peripheral blood. The receptors originated from a man aged 18 to 29 with active or convalescent COVID-19.

The chain joins TRBV27 to TRBJ1-2, with a tentative D call TRBD1 (5 bases). V lost 7 bases, J lost 2 bases, and 14 bases lay in between. Germline-derived CDR1 and CDR2 are MNHEY and SMNVEV (reference sequence). The CDR3 length is 14 residues. CDR3 nucleotides: TGTGCCAGCACTCCCGGGGGAGAAAACTATGGCTACACCTTC. Residues: CASTPGGENYGYTF.

The chain recombines TRBV6-5 with TRBJ1-5, with unresolved D. CDR3 size: 12 residues. V shed 8 bases and J shed 9 bases, with 14 bases lying between them. The germline V gene has CDR1 MNHEY and CDR2 SVGAGI. CDR3 nucleotide sequence: TGTGCCAGCGGCCCGACCGGGGTGCCCCAGCATTTT. Amino acid sequence: CASGPTGVPQHF.

The chain links TRBV7-6 to TRBJ1-1, with D unresolved. Germline V CDR1 and CDR2: SGHVS, FNYEAQ. V was shortened by 6 bases and J by 3 bases, with 8 bases between the two germline ends. The CDR3 runs to 12 residues. The CDR3, as DNA: TGTGCCAGCAGTTCTCTTGACACTGAAGCTTTCTTT. This encodes CASSSLDTEAFF.

The chain links TRBV11-3 to TRBJ2-3; 8 bases match TRBD2. The J segment lost 2 bases and the V segment lost 5 bases, leaving 6 bases of the junction unmatched. This CDR3 is built from 15 residues. Per germline, CDR1 SGHNT and CDR2 YENEEA. CDR3 nucleotides: TGTGCCAGCAGCCGAGGAGCGGGAGTCACAGATACGCAGTATTTT. Amino acids: CASSRGAGVTDTQYF.

The chain is built from TRBV4-3 and TRBJ2-1; a weak D match, TRBD2 (5 bases). The CDR3 covers 16 residues. V dropped 2 bases and J dropped 7 bases, with 18 bases sitting between them. Per the germline V gene, CDR1 is LGHNA and CDR2 is YSLEER. CDR3 in amino acids: CASSQWSGSRLNEQFF. The CDR3, as DNA: TGCGCCAGCAGCCAATGGTCGGGGTCTAGGCTTAATGAGCAGTTCTTC.

This clone was counted at least ten times. The chain employs TRBV7-6 and TRBJ1-6; D perhaps matches TRBD1 (5 bases). The V end lost 5 bases, the J end lost 9 bases, and 14 bases lay between the germline ends. CDR1 and CDR2 from the germline V gene are SGHVS and FNYEAQ. The CDR3 runs to 14 residues. CDR3 nucleotides: TGTGCCAGCAGCCCCAGGGAAGGGGTTTCACCCCTCCACTTT. Translated, it gives CASSPREGVSPLHF.

This chain uses TRBV7-9 with TRBJ1-2; D might be TRBD1 (6 bases). V dropped 1 base and J dropped 4 bases, with 16 bases sitting between them. Germline V gene sequence: CDR1 SEHNR, CDR2 FQNEAQ (reference sequence). This CDR3 has 16 residues. The CDR3 spells CASSLENRAHIYGYTF. CDR3 nucleotide sequence: TGTGCCAGCAGCTTAGAGAACAGGGCCCACATCTATGGCTACACCTTC.

The chain employs TRBV5-1 and TRBJ2-5; TRBD1 aligns across 9 bases. The CDR3 is made up of 15 amino acids. The V segment lost 2 bases and the J segment 5 bases; nucleotides outside the gene matches: 7. CDR1 and CDR2 (germline): SGHRS, YFSETQ. The CDR3 reads CASSLWGQGGETQYF. CDR3 nucleotides: TGCGCCAGCAGCTTATGGGGACAGGGTGGCGAGACCCAGTACTTC.

The V call is TRBV7-9, the J call TRBJ1-1; D not resolved. CDR3 length: 14 residues. Between the trimmed V and J ends, which lost 2 bases and 3 bases, there was a span of 10 bases. Germline CDR1 is SEHNR and CDR2 is FQNEAQ (reference sequence). The CDR3 loop reads CASSLYQRDTEAFF. CDR3 DNA sequence: TGTGCCAGCAGCTTATACCAACGGGACACTGAAGCTTTCTTT.

This chain uses TRBV5-5 with TRBJ2-7; TRBD1 agrees at 9 bases. Germline CDR1 and CDR2: SGHKS and YYEKEE (reference sequence). CDR3 length: 15 amino acids. Trimming at V came to 2 bases and at J to 2 bases, leaving 5 bases not matched to a gene. This chain's CDR3 is CASSLPGQGTYEQYV. The CDR3 DNA reads TGTGCCAGCAGCTTACCGGGACAGGGAACCTACGAGCAGTACGTC.

The rearrangement links TRBV7-2 to TRBJ2-1; TRBD2 is a possible D gene (7 bases). The CDR3 covers 15 residues. The ends were cut back, 2 bases at V and 10 bases at J, with 18 bases in the middle. CDR1 is SGHTA, CDR2 FQGNSA, per germline. CDR3 nucleotide sequence: TGTGCCAGCAGCTTATACGGGGCGGGGGCAGGGGAGCAGTTCTTC. Its protein product is CASSLYGAGAGEQFF. The entire variable domain, with the rest obtained from reference TRBV7-2 and TRBJ2-1, is as follows: GAGVSQSPSNKVTEKGKDVELRCDPISGHTALYWYRQSLGQGLEFLIYFQGNSAPDKSGLPSDRFSAERTGGSVSTLTIQRTQQEDSAVYLCASSLYGAGAGEQFFGPGTRLTVL.

The rearrangement links TRBV4-1 to TRBJ2-5, with 8 nucleotides matching TRBD1. This CDR3 is 15 amino acids long. The V gene's germline CDR1 is MGHRA and CDR2 YSYEKL. The V segment lost 4 bases and the J segment 0 bases; nucleotides outside the gene matches: 4. The CDR3 loop is CASSLRQGYQETQYF. The CDR3 bases are TGCGCCAGCAGCCTTCGACAGGGGTACCAAGAGACCCAGTACTTC.

The CDR3 here is CASSQVGEMNTEAFF. CDR3 nucleotide sequence: TGCGCCAGCAGCCAAGTTGGAGAAATGAACACTGAAGCTTTCTTT. The V and J genes are TRBV4-1 and TRBJ1-1; D remains unclear. The V end lost 1 base, the J end lost 0 bases, and 9 bases lay between the germline ends. This CDR3 contains 15 residues. Germline CDR1 and CDR2: MGHRA and YSYEKL.

The chain recombines TRBV19 with TRBJ1-2, with a tentative D call TRBD1 (6 bases). Germline CDR1 reads LNHDA; CDR2 reads SQIVND (reference sequence). The CDR3 has 17 amino acids. Trimming pared 3 bases from V and 4 bases from J, leaving 21 bases between. CDR3 sequence: CASSIFHLQGSGYGYTF. The CDR3 DNA follows: TGTGCCAGTAGTATTTTCCACCTACAGGGTAGTGGCTATGGCTACACCTTC.

J is TRBJ1-2 and V is TRBV6-1, with D tentatively TRBD1 (5 bases). Germline CDR1 reads MNHNS; CDR2 reads SASEGT. The length of the CDR3 is 14 residues. Trimming removed 3 bases at V and 0 bases at J, with 8 bases between. This CDR3 reads CASSDRQSNYGYTF. The DNA of the CDR3 is TGTGCCAGCAGTGATCGACAGTCTAACTATGGCTACACCTTC.

This sequence joins TRBV27 and TRBJ1-2; the D gene is possibly TRBD1 (6 bases). V was pared by 1 base and J by 7 bases, with 10 bases between. This CDR3 has 13 amino acids. The germline CDR1 and CDR2 sequences are MNHEY and SMNVEV (reference sequence). CDR3 region: CASSLWGGSGYTF. For the CDR3, the DNA is TGTGCCAGCAGTTTATGGGGGGGCTCTGGCTACACCTTC.

The chain couples TRBV6-1 to TRBJ2-7; 8 nucleotides align to TRBD2. The germline V gene has CDR1 MNHNS and CDR2 SASEGT. With V trimmed by 1 base and J by 9 bases, 11 bases remained unmatched. The CDR3 runs to 15 residues. The CDR3 is CASSEEHGGAIGQYV. CDR3 DNA: TGTGCCAGCAGTGAAGAACACGGGGGGGCCATTGGGCAGTACGTC.

The chain employs TRBV6-2 or TRBV6-3 and TRBJ1-5; D remains unclear. Germline CDR1 is MNHEY and CDR2 is SVGEGT. The CDR3 runs 13 residues. The V end lost 2 bases, the J end lost 7 bases, and 9 bases lay between the germline ends. This CDR3 is CASSYDSVQPQHF. CDR3 DNA sequence: TGTGCCAGCAGTTACGATTCAGTGCAGCCCCAGCATTTT.